This T cell receptor beta chain came from a study of T-cell memory formation after mild COVID-19. Via MiXCR, TCRdb re-called the 5' RACE reads, giving one row per CDR3 protein. The profile shows more than 350,000 distinct CDR3 sequences, about 21% of them singletons. This clonotype has more than one count but fewer than ten. The sequence derives from an adult woman who had mild COVID-19 (a few samples of this study predate the infection). Cell type and time point are not known. Sequencing was done on a sample of PBMCs or a T cell subset sorted from them (not recorded which).

DNA of the CDR3: TGTGCCAGCAGCTTAGGCGGGGGTGGAGATACGCAGTATTTT. It is translated as CASSLGGGGDTQYF. V usage is TRBV7-8 and J usage is TRBJ2-3, with 7 bases that match TRBD2. V gave up 1 base and J gave up 5 bases; unmatched junction bases: 3. Germline V gene lookup returns CDR1 SGHVS and CDR2 FQNEAQ. This CDR3 region has 14 residues.